A selection of T cell receptor beta chains follows, all from one sample in a study of T cell changes during pregnancy in multiple sclerosis. Using immunoSEQ multiplex PCR, the repertoire was profiled, and TCRdb retains in-frame clones only, with some absent. The profile shows under 95,000 clones, around 91% of them singletons. Material: peripheral blood, obtained after pregnancy. The receptors here all came from a female donor in good health, enrolled as a control in a pregnancy study. The CDR3 runs from the conserved cysteine through the conserved F or W. A D gene is named only where the DNA matches it firmly. Size tells how often a clone was seen (once, few, many) or the class of an expanded clone, and some rows leave it out.

TRBV6-5	TRBJ1-4	TRBD1	-	TGTGCCAGCAGTTACGGAGGGGGCACAACTAATGAAAAACTGTTTTTT	CASSYGGGTTNEKLFF
TRBV11-2	TRBJ2-5	TRBD1	-	TGTGCCAGCAGCTTAGTCCTCCAGGGGGTCCAAGAGACCCAGTACTTC	CASSLVLQGVQETQYF
TRBV4-2	TRBJ1-2	TRBD1	-	TGTGCCAGCAGCCCCTCTGACGACAGGGTAGATGGCTACACCTTC	CASSPSDDRVDGYTF
TRBV30	TRBJ1-1	TRBD1	-	TGTGCCTGGGAACAGGGGGCAGCACGGTGGGCTTTCTTT	CAWEQGAARWAFF
TRBV5-4	TRBJ1-3	-	few	TGTGCCAGCAGACAGGACTCTGGAAACACCATATATTTT	CASRQDSGNTIYF
TRBV9	TRBJ2-2	-	-	TGTGCCAGCAGGGGGGCAACCGGGGAGCTGTTTTTT	CASRGATGELFF
TRBV18	TRBJ1-6	-	-	TGTGCCAGCTCACCGACCGGCGGAGGGGCGGCAAATTCACCCCTCCACTTT	CASSPTGGGAANSPLHF
TRBV28	TRBJ1-1	TRBD1	once	TGTGCCAGCAGTCCCCGACAGGGAGTAGCCACTGAAGCTTTCTTT	CASSPRQGVATEAFF
TRBV19	TRBJ2-1	-	-	TGTGCCAGTAGTATAAGCCCCAATGAGCAGTTCTTC	CASSISPNEQFF
TRBV19	TRBJ2-2	-	-	TGTGCCAGTAGTATGGGTGGACACCTGACCGGGGAGCTGTTTTTT	CASSMGGHLTGELFF
TRBV4-2	TRBJ1-4	TRBD1	once	TGTGCCAGCAGCCAAGTTACAGGGGGCGCCGGGGAAAAACTGTTTTTT	CASSQVTGGAGEKLFF
TRBV5-4	TRBJ2-7	-	-	TGTGCCAGCAGCTTAAGTTTGATACAGGGGGGGTTTGGGGAGCAGTACTTC	CASSLSLIQGGFGEQYF
TRBV20-1	TRBJ1-5	-	few	TGCAGTGCTAGGGAGCTGGAGGCCCAGCATTTT	CSARELEAQHF
TRBV28	TRBJ2-5	TRBD1	-	TGTGCCAGCAGACAGGGGTGGGAGACCCAGTACTTC	CASRQGWETQYF
TRBV7-8	TRBJ2-5	TRBD2	-	TGTGCCAGCAGCCCCCGGAGCGGGGGGGCCGGAGAGACCCAGTACTTC	CASSPRSGGAGETQYF
TRBV7-2	TRBJ2-1	TRBD1	-	TGTGCCAGCAGCTTAGGACAGGGCTACCATGAGCAGTTCTTC	CASSLGQGYHEQFF
TRBV12-5	TRBJ2-5	TRBD2	-	TGTGCTAGTGCCCCGGGGACTAGCGGGGGGCCGGGGGAGACCCAGTACTTC	CASAPGTSGGPGETQYF
TRBV11-3	TRBJ1-1	-	few	TGTGCCAGCAGCTTATCAGGCAGGGGCACTGAAGCTTTCTTT	CASSLSGRGTEAFF
TRBV7-8	TRBJ1-2	TRBD1	-	TGTGCCAGCAGCTTAGGTTCGACAGGGAATGGCTACACCTTC	CASSLGSTGNGYTF
TRBV4-2	TRBJ2-7	TRBD2	-	TGTGCCAGCAGTCCTAGCGGGCTATCCTACGAGCAGTACTTC	CASSPSGLSYEQYF
TRBV30	TRBJ2-7	TRBD1	-	TGTGCCGGGACAGATACCTACGAGCAGTACTTC	CAGTDTYEQYF
TRBV30	TRBJ1-3	-	-	TGTGCCTGGGGGGGACTTCTGCGCTCTGGAAACACCATATATTTT	CAWGGLLRSGNTIYF
TRBV4-3	TRBJ1-1	-	once	TGCGCCAGCAGTCGGGGGGTGAGGATTGAAGCTTTCTTT	CASSRGVRIEAFF
TRBV27	TRBJ1-6	TRBD1	-	TGTGCCAGCATGAAGCCGGGACAGGGGAATTCACCCCTCCACTTT	CASMKPGQGNSPLHF
TRBV4-2	TRBJ2-7	-	-	TGTGCCAGCAGCCAAGAGGCACGCTACGAGCAGTACTTC	CASSQEARYEQYF
TRBV7-2	TRBJ2-3	TRBD2	-	TGTGCCAGCAGCTTAGTCGGGGGGTTCACAGATACGCAGTATTTT	CASSLVGGFTDTQYF
TRBV6-5	TRBJ1-2	-	few	TGTGCCAGCAGCACTAGGGGGTATGGCTACACCTTC	CASSTRGYGYTF
TRBV4-2	TRBJ2-1	-	-	TGTGCCAGCAGCCAGATCGGGACTTCTTACAATGAGCAGTTCTTC	CASSQIGTSYNEQFF
TRBV27	TRBJ2-1	TRBD2	once	TGTGCCAGCAGTACAGGGAGAAGTGGTAGCGGGGGGGCATATGAGCAGTTCTTC	CASSTGRSGSGGAYEQFF
TRBV5-1	TRBJ1-1	TRBD1	-	TGCGCCAGCAGCTACCGGACAGGGGGCGAGTTGGTAACTGAAGCTTTCTTT	CASSYRTGGELVTEAFF
TRBV4-1	TRBJ1-2	-	once	TGCGCCAGCAGCCATCTTGCCTCCAGTCAGGGGATTGGGGGCTACACCTTC	CASSHLASSQGIGGYTF
TRBV10-2	TRBJ2-1	TRBD2	once	TGCGCCAGCAGTCCTCTAGCGGGGGTCATCTACAATGAGCAGTTCTTC	CASSPLAGVIYNEQFF
TRBV6-1	TRBJ1-1	-	-	TGTGCCAGCAGTGAAGTGGCGAACACTGAAGCTTTCTTT	CASSEVANTEAFF
TRBV29-1	TRBJ2-7	TRBD1	-	TGCAGCGTTGAAGGGGGACAGGCCTTCTACGAGCAGTACTTC	CSVEGGQAFYEQYF
TRBV18	TRBJ1-1	-	-	TGTGCCACCCACAGGGCAGCCGAGGGCACTGAAGCTTTCTTT	CATHRAAEGTEAFF
TRBV7-2	TRBJ2-1	TRBD1	-	TGTGCCAGCAGCTTAAAACAGGGGCCGAACAATGAGCAGTTCTTC	CASSLKQGPNNEQFF
TRBV7-9	TRBJ1-4	TRBD1	-	TGTGCCAGCAGCTTAGCCGGGACAGGGATTGAAAAACTGTTTTTT	CASSLAGTGIEKLFF
TRBV19	TRBJ2-3	-	-	TGTGCCAGTAGTTGGTCAGGGTTTAGCACAGATACGCAGTATTTT	CASSWSGFSTDTQYF
TRBV7-2	TRBJ1-5	TRBD1	-	TGTGCCAGCAGCTTAGGGGGACAGGGTAGCAATCAGCCCCAGCATTTT	CASSLGGQGSNQPQHF
TRBV29-1	TRBJ2-1	-	-	TGCAGCGTTGACCGCAAGTTACTCAATGAGCAGTTCTTC	CSVDRKLLNEQFF
TRBV9	TRBJ2-6	-	-	TGTGCCAGCAGCGTACCCGTCGACAGGCCCTCTGGGGCCAACGTCCTGACTTTC	CASSVPVDRPSGANVLTF